The clone carrying this T cell receptor (beta chain) was detected many times. The antigen remains undetermined. MiXCR, applied by TCRdb to the reads, yields one record per CDR3 protein. The sample carries hundreds of thousands of distinct CDR3 sequences, about 24% recorded once. This sample was taken from a study of T cell repertoires in cytomegalovirus infection. Whole-study context: It can be stated that public TCR beta signatures indicated CMV infection as well as a matching HLA type. Study results and limitations: Public TCR beta family frequency separated CMV-and-HLA carriers, including in an independent cohort. HLA-C-restricted CMV-specific TCR beta clonotypes prevailed in the ex vivo response.

CDR1 is SGHTA, CDR2 FQGNSA, per germline. Unmatched junction bases numbered 13, after V lost 3 bases and J lost 7 bases. This CDR3 spans 18 amino acids. The sequencing sample was made of CD8+ T cells from PBMCs. The chain combines TRBV7-2 with TRBJ2-2; 11 bases agree with TRBD2. The receptor's source is a human donor in good health (CMV status not recorded). Some clones in this sample may be carry-over from other donors' samples. Here the CDR3 reads CASSFGLAGPPGSGELFF. CDR3 in DNA: TGTGCCAGCAGCTTTGGACTAGCGGGCCCGCCGGGGAGCGGGGAGCTGTTTTTT.